These 14 T cell receptor beta chains were all obtained from the same sample, sequenced in a study of shared T cell receptors in the human thymus. Produced via immunoSEQ multiplex PCR; TCRdb's table is partial and in-frame only. The sample has about 660,000 clones, more than 75% seen once. These data were also reused for a study on human thymus T cells.

The sequenced sample was thymocytes. These receptors were collected from a boy younger than two with a congenital heart defect.

The V call is TRBV5-1, the J call TRBJ2-7; D call uncertain. The V end lost 0 bases, the J end lost 6 bases, and 10 bases lay between the germline ends. CDR1 SGHRS and CDR2 YFSETQ come from the germline V gene. The length of the CDR3 is 13 residues. CDR3 DNA sequence: TGCGCCAGCAGCTTGGCCTCACAGAGCGAGCAGTACTTC. This sequence encodes CASSLASQSEQYF. Variable domain in full (rest from reference TRBV5-1 and TRBJ2-7): KAGVTQTPRYLIKTRGQQVTLSCSPISGHRSVSWYQQTPGQGLQFLFEYFSETQRNKGNFPGRFSGRQFSNSRSEMNVSTLELGDSALYLCASSLASQSEQYFGPGTRLTVT.

This chain links TRBV11-2 with TRBJ2-7; the match to TRBD1 covers 7 bases. Germline-derived CDR1 and CDR2 are SGHAT and FQNNGV. This CDR3 is 15 amino acids long. V lost 0 bases and J lost 3; bases outside the gene matches: 5. CDR3 region: CASSLDPTGNYEQYF. Written as DNA, the CDR3 is TGTGCCAGCAGCTTAGACCCGACAGGGAACTACGAGCAGTACTTC.

The rearrangement uses TRBV19 and TRBJ2-2; 7 positions agree with TRBD2. V shed 7 bases, J shed 4 bases, and the junction held 9 bases outside the gene matches. The CDR3 runs to 15 residues. Per germline, CDR1 LNHDA and CDR2 SQIVND (reference sequence). The CDR3 loop reads CASMAGGGVTGELFF. CDR3 in DNA: TGTGCCAGTATGGCTGGGGGGGGAGTCACCGGGGAGCTGTTTTTT. The complete variable domain, with remaining parts taken from reference TRBV19 and TRBJ2-2, reads DGGITQSPKYLFRKEGQNVTLSCEQNLNHDAMYWYRQDPGQGLRLIYYSQIVNDFQKGDIAEGYSVSREKKESFPLTVTSAQKNPTAFYLCASMAGGGVTGELFFGEGSRLTVL.

The chain recombines TRBV6-1 with TRBJ2-1, with 7 bases matching TRBD2. The CDR3 has 15 residues. Trimming cost V 3 bases and J 0 bases; bases outside gene matches: 2. In germline, CDR1 is MNHNS, CDR2 SASEGT. The CDR3 nucleotides read TGTGCCAGCAGTGAGCGGGAGACCTCCTACAATGAGCAGTTCTTC. Protein product: CASSERETSYNEQFF.

V is TRBV5-6 and J is TRBJ2-3, with D unclear. The CDR3 extends over 15 amino acids. In germline, CDR1 is SGHDT, CDR2 YYEEEE. Trimming shortened V by 6 bases and J by 4 bases, and 18 bases separated the two germline ends. DNA of the CDR3: TGTGCCAGCAACTCAAACCGTCTGTTCCCAGATACGCAGTATTTT. This translates into CASNSNRLFPDTQYF.

This clone was observed a handful of times. The chain couples TRBV7-9 to TRBJ1-4, with TRBD1 matching over 8 bases. The V and J ends lost 3 bases and 7 bases, in that order; junction bases with no gene match: 13. CDR1 is SEHNR, CDR2 FQNEAQ, per germline (reference sequence). The CDR3 extends over 17 amino acids. Written as DNA, the CDR3 is TGTGCCAGCAGCTTTCAAGGGACAGGCTCTGCACCTGAAAAACTGTTTTTT. Protein: CASSFQGTGSAPEKLFF.

The rearrangement uses TRBV27 and TRBJ2-4; D is unresolved. Trimming took 0 bases from V and 0 from J, leaving 9 bases between them. The germline V gene has CDR1 MNHEY and CDR2 SMNVEV (reference sequence). CDR3 length: 16 amino acids. The CDR3 protein is CASSLSRALAKNIQYF. For the CDR3, the DNA is TGTGCCAGCAGTTTATCACGAGCCTTAGCCAAAAACATTCAGTACTTC.

The chain carries TRBV10-3 and TRBJ2-1; 7 bases map to TRBD2. The CDR3 has 16 amino acids. V lost 4 bases to trimming and J lost 7 bases; unmatched junction nucleotides: 13. Germline V gene sequence: CDR1 ENHRY, CDR2 SYGVKD. The CDR3 region has the DNA TGTGCCATCAGTGTTCGTGGGAGGGCCGACAAAAATGAGCAGTTCTTC. Amino acid sequence: CAISVRGRADKNEQFF.

V and J are TRBV7-7 and TRBJ2-5, with a tentative D call TRBD2 (6 bases). The germline gives CDR1 SSHAT, CDR2 FNYEAQ (reference sequence). Trimming cost V 1 base and J 5 bases, with 29 bases left between them. CDR3 length: 20 amino acids. The DNA for the CDR3 is TGTGCCAGCAGCTTAGGTCATTATCGGCCCGGTGCGGGAATGGAGGAGACCCAGTACTTC. It is translated as CASSLGHYRPGAGMEETQYF.

V is TRBV7-2 and J is TRBJ2-7; D perhaps matches TRBD1 (6 bases). The V end lost 2 bases, the J end lost 7 bases, and 9 bases lay between the germline ends. The germline V gene has CDR1 SGHTA and CDR2 FQGNSA. The CDR3 totals 12 residues. CDR3 sequence reads: CASSLTGIEQYF. The CDR3 DNA reads as TGTGCCAGCAGCTTAACAGGGATAGAGCAGTACTTC.

The genes are TRBV7-6 and TRBJ2-7; 8 bases are shared with TRBD2. CDR1 SGHVS and CDR2 FNYEAQ come from the germline V gene. Trimming cost V 0 bases and J 2 bases; bases outside gene matches: 0. CDR3 length: 14 residues. CDR3 residues: CASSLASGAYEQYF. As DNA, the CDR3 is TGTGCCAGCAGCTTAGCTAGCGGGGCCTACGAGCAGTACTTC.

The gene calls are TRBV6-1 and TRBJ2-1; D may be TRBD2 (5 bases). V was clipped by 6 bases and J by 7 bases, with 10 bases between them. Germline-derived CDR1 and CDR2 are MNHNS and SASEGT. The CDR3 length is 12 residues. CDR3 sequence (DNA): TGTGCCAGCAGCCCGGACTCTAATGAGCAGTTCTTC. Amino acids: CASSPDSNEQFF.

This sequence joins TRBV2 and TRBJ2-3; 12 positions agree with TRBD2. The V gene's germline CDR1 is SNHLY and CDR2 FYNNEI. The CDR3 runs to 19 residues. V was pared by 6 bases and J by 2 bases, with 15 bases of the junction left unmatched. This CDR3 reads CASRKMGLAGGPDTDTQYF. CDR3 DNA sequence: TGTGCCAGCAGAAAAATGGGGCTAGCGGGAGGGCCCGACACAGATACGCAGTATTTT.

V usage is TRBV19 and J usage is TRBJ1-2; no definite D call. The CDR3 runs to 14 residues. Trimming took off 9 bases at V and 5 bases at J, with 19 bases between the two ends. Germline loops: CDR1 LNHDA, CDR2 SQIVND (reference sequence). The CDR3 reads CASTGSTKPYGYTF. CDR3 DNA sequence: TGTGCCAGCACGGGGTCAACAAAGCCGTATGGCTACACCTTC.